A selection of T cell receptor beta chains follows, all from one sample in a study of glioma-infiltrating T cells after dendritic cell vaccination. TCRdb's table, derived via immunoSEQ multiplex PCR, lists solely in-frame clones and lacks some. The table has about 76,000 clones, around 87% seen once. This sample comprised blood, obtained after dendritic cell vaccination. The receptor source for this set is a human donor with glioblastoma. Both conserved end residues are part of each CDR3. A D gene is named only where the DNA matches it firmly. A row's size may be missing; if present it is once, few, many or a size class.

>TRBV27|.|TRBJ1-1|.
CASSLGPTLRNTEAFF
TGTGCCAGCAGTTTAGGGCCCACACTTAGAAACACTGAAGCTTTCTTT
>TRBV18|.|TRBJ2-5|TRBD1
CASSPQTGGETQYF
TGTGCCAGCTCACCTCAGACAGGGGGGGAGACCCAGTACTTC
>TRBV19|.|TRBJ1-4|.
CASSIQQGQEKLFF
TGTGCCAGTAGTATCCAGCAGGGTCAGGAAAAACTGTTTTTT
>TRBV15|.|TRBJ2-1|.
CATSREGPGGTEQFF
TGTGCCACCAGCAGAGAAGGGCCCGGCGGGACTGAGCAGTTCTTC
>TRBV7-9|.|TRBJ1-1|TRBD1
CASSSGQAATEAFF
TGTGCCAGCAGCAGTGGACAGGCGGCCACTGAAGCTTTCTTT
>TRBV19|few|TRBJ1-2|TRBD1
CASGGQGGYTF
TGTGCCAGTGGGGGACAGGGAGGCTACACCTTC
>TRBV5-1|.|TRBJ2-7|TRBD1
CASSLGDRAHEQYF
TGCGCCAGCAGCTTGGGAGACAGGGCCCACGAGCAGTACTTC
>TRBV5-1|.|TRBJ2-7|.
CASSNGGERNEQYF
TGCGCCAGCAGCAATGGTGGAGAGAGGAACGAGCAGTACTTC
>TRBV27|.|TRBJ2-7|.
CASSATDSYEQYF
TGTGCCAGCAGCGCGACAGACTCCTACGAGCAGTACTTC
>TRBV5-4|.|TRBJ2-2|TRBD2
CASSPSGEYTGELFF
TGTGCCAGCAGCCCTAGCGGGGAGTACACCGGGGAGCTGTTTTTT
>TRBV7-6|.|TRBJ1-2|.
CASSASPTDGGYTF
TGTGCCAGCAGCGCCTCCCCGACTGACGGCGGCTACACCTTC
>TRBV5-1|.|TRBJ1-3|.
CASSLATGSGNTIYF
TGCGCCAGCAGCTTGGCCACGGGCTCTGGAAACACCATATATTTT
>TRBV19|.|TRBJ2-6|.
CASSPRGVDYGANVLTF
TGTGCCAGTAGTCCACGCGGGGTAGATTATGGGGCCAACGTCCTGACTTTC
>TRBV6-6|few|TRBJ2-5|.
CASSIGQNQETQYF
TGTGCCAGCAGTATAGGACAGAACCAAGAGACCCAGTACTTC
>TRBV4-2|once|TRBJ2-1|.
CASSQGGGADNEQFF
TGTGCCAGCAGCCAAGGTGGGGGGGCTGACAATGAGCAGTTCTTC
>TRBV2|.|TRBJ2-1|.
CASSPAGRSYNEQFF
TGTGCCAGCAGTCCGGCGGGGAGGTCCTACAATGAGCAGTTCTTC
>TRBV2|.|TRBJ2-5|.
CASSESGPETQYF
TGTGCCAGCAGTGAAAGCGGACCGGAGACCCAGTACTTC
>TRBV10-2|.|TRBJ2-7|TRBD2
CASSETSGWYEQYF
TGCGCCAGCAGTGAGACTAGCGGGTGGTACGAGCAGTACTTC
>TRBV27|once|TRBJ2-1|TRBD2
CASSASPGTSGYNEQFF
TGTGCCAGCAGTGCGTCACCGGGGACTAGCGGATACAATGAGCAGTTCTTC
>TRBV6-5|.|TRBJ2-7|TRBD1
CASSPRQGIVGEQYF
TGTGCCAGCAGTCCCAGACAGGGAATCGTGGGCGAGCAGTACTTC
>TRBV7-2|.|TRBJ2-7|.
CASSLEGGSYEQYF
TGTGCCAGCAGCTTAGAGGGGGGGTCCTACGAGCAGTACTTC
>TRBV29-1|.|TRBJ1-1|.
CSATGNTEAFF
TGCAGCGCCACAGGGAACACTGAAGCTTTCTTT
>TRBV5-1|.|TRBJ1-1|.
CASSREGVLRTEAFF
TGCGCCAGCAGCCGGGAGGGGGTGTTGAGGACTGAAGCTTTCTTT
>TRBV27|.|TRBJ2-1|.
CASNTGFGYNEQFF
TGTGCCAGCAACACAGGTTTTGGGTACAATGAGCAGTTCTTC
>TRBV6-1|.|TRBJ2-7|.
CASGLRDIAYEQYF
TGTGCCAGCGGGTTAAGGGACATCGCCTACGAGCAGTACTTC
>TRBV6-6|.|TRBJ1-3|TRBD1
CASSFQGGQAGNTIYF
TGTGCCAGCAGTTTTCAGGGCGGACAGGCTGGAAACACCATATATTTT
>TRBV9|.|TRBJ1-2|.
CASTQGGSTVGYTF
TGTGCCAGCACCCAAGGGGGAAGCACGGTTGGCTACACCTTC
>TRBV7-2|.|TRBJ2-1|.
CASSFTRANEQFF
TGTGCCAGCAGCTTCACTAGGGCCAATGAGCAGTTCTTC
>TRBV7-9|.|TRBJ2-6|.
CASSSMDSSGANVLTF
TGTGCCAGCAGCTCGATGGACAGCTCTGGGGCCAACGTCCTGACTTTC
>TRBV7-2|.|TRBJ2-1|.
CASSSTVQSYNEQFF
TGTGCCAGCAGCTCGACAGTGCAGTCCTACAATGAGCAGTTCTTC
>TRBV6-1|.|TRBJ2-7|TRBD1
CASSLGGTGYEQYF
TGTGCCAGCAGCCTGGGTGGGACAGGGTACGAGCAGTACTTC
>TRBV6-5|.|TRBJ1-1|TRBD1
CASSSWTGEYTEAFF
TGTGCCAGCAGTTCTTGGACAGGGGAGTACACTGAAGCTTTCTTT
>TRBV5-1|.|TRBJ2-1|.
CASRSLRGGNNEQFF
TGCGCCAGCAGGAGTCTTAGGGGAGGTAACAATGAGCAGTTCTTC
>TRBV7-2|.|TRBJ2-7|.
CASSLERSYEQYF
TGTGCCAGCAGCTTAGAACGGAGCTACGAGCAGTACTTC
>TRBV18|.|TRBJ2-3|TRBD2
CASSPLAGSSTDTQYF
TGTGCCAGCTCCCCCCTAGCGGGTTCTAGCACAGATACGCAGTATTTT
>TRBV18|.|TRBJ2-7|TRBD1
CASSPDRGLAPEQYF
TGTGCCAGCTCACCGGACAGGGGATTGGCTCCCGAGCAGTACTTC
>TRBV7-3|few|TRBJ1-2|TRBD1
CASSLQGARGYTF
TGTGCCAGCAGCTTACAGGGGGCCAGGGGCTACACCTTC
>TRBV29-1|.|TRBJ1-2|TRBD1
CSVKTGDGYGYTF
TGCAGCGTTAAAACAGGGGATGGCTATGGCTACACCTTC
>TRBV25-1|few|TRBJ2-1|.
CASSTGQGVDNEQFF
TGTGCCAGCTCTACAGGGCAGGGCGTTGACAATGAGCAGTTCTTC
>TRBV5-1|.|TRBJ2-5|TRBD1
CASSPTGWEETQYF
TGCGCCAGCAGCCCGACAGGGTGGGAAGAGACCCAGTACTTC
>TRBV27|.|TRBJ2-5|.
CASSFYKSRETQYF
TGTGCCAGCAGTTTTTACAAATCCAGGGAGACCCAGTACTTC
>TRBV10-1|.|TRBJ2-7|.
CASSVVASSQGEHF
TGCGCCAGCAGTGTAGTAGCGAGCTCCCAAGGTGAGCACTTC
>TRBV6-5|once|TRBJ2-7|.
CASSYRPVERVYEQYF
TGTGCCAGCAGTTACCGCCCCGTGGAGCGGGTCTACGAGCAGTACTTC
>TRBV4-1|.|TRBJ2-1|TRBD2
CASSQERRGGGYEQFF
TGCGCCAGCAGCCAAGAAAGGCGGGGGGGCGGCTATGAGCAGTTCTTC